This T cell receptor (beta chain) was recovered during a study of identical twins. This clonotype was counted many times. As yet, its antigen is unknown. From the 5' RACE reads, TCRdb called clonotypes with MiXCR, one entry per CDR3 protein. The sample shows 150,000 or so distinct CDR3 sequences, roughly 3.5% of them seen only once. Overall study findings and caveats: Memory repertoires showed no such pattern, whereas abundant cord blood beta clonotypes carried fewer insertions.

V dropped 2 bases and J dropped 2 bases, with 18 bases sitting between them. Germline V CDR1 and CDR2: DFQATT, SNEGSKA (reference sequence). CDR3 length: 16 residues. Sequencing input: memory T cells sorted from blood. This TCR was recovered from a man younger than 35 in good health. The rearrangement links TRBV20-1 to TRBJ1-2; weak D call: TRBD1 (6 bases). The CDR3 here is CSARSSGGGRNYGYTF. The CDR3 DNA reads as TGCAGTGCTAGATCGAGTGGCGGGGGCAGAAACTATGGCTACACCTTC.